This TCR beta chain was found in a study of metastatic and nonmetastatic thyroid tumors. Across the study: Across blood and tumor or nodule tissue, repertoires from malignant and benign thyroid patients were compared with one another. Study results and caveats: Across blood and tumor, TCR beta diversity in malignant thyroid tumors was reportedly significantly higher than in benign nodules.

There were no patients who had received any treatment before thyroid surgery. How the authors handled the data: The distant-metastasis classifier for papillary thyroid cancer was built from CDR3 differences across clinicopathological groups. TCRdb recomputed clones from the PCR reads via MiXCR. TCRdb, not the authors, supplied the V and J calls. The repertoire holds 15,000 to 20,000 clones, with approximately 35% as singletons. Germline CDR1 is SQVTM and CDR2 is ANQGSEA. The CDR3 totals 12 residues. V was shortened by 6 bases and J by 5 bases, with 13 bases between the two germline ends. This clone has a count of ten or more. What it binds is unknown.

The chain carries TRBV29-1 and TRBJ1-1; tentatively, D is TRBD1 (6 bases). Sequenced: tumor tissue. This TCR was sampled from a male donor with papillary thyroid cancer or a benign thyroid nodule (not recorded which). Some clones in this sample may be carry-over from other donors' samples. The CDR3 region is CSVPGARTEAFF. The CDR3 DNA sequence: TGCAGCGTCCCAGGGGCAAGGACTGAAGCTTTCTTT.